The next 27 T cell receptor beta chains were all read from a single sample in a study of T cell clonality in common variable immunodeficiency. General observations from the study: In common variable immunodeficiency, TCR beta chains reportedly carried fewer deletions and N-nucleotide insertions.

Libraries were prepared by immunoSEQ multiplex PCR; TCRdb keeps only in-frame clonotypes and omits some of them. Sampling found about 25,000 clones, none seen once. Antigens of these TCRs are unknown. Sequenced sample: peripheral blood mononuclear cells. Source of these receptors: a human donor with common variable immunodeficiency.

A word on this clone: The read stops 3 residues short of the end of the CDR3; the missing end is completed from the germline J gene. The rearrangement joins TRBV19 to TRBJ2-7; D gene uncertain. Trimming cost V 10 bases and J 1 base, with 14 bases left between them. The CDR3 is 13 residues long. CDR1 LNHDA and CDR2 SQIVND come from the germline V gene (reference sequence). The CDR3: CATSRDKSYEQYF. The covered CDR3 bases are TGTGCCACCTCCCGTGACAAATCCTACGAG.

This clone has a handful of counts. The read finishes 3 residues shy of the CDR3 end, and the germline J gene is used to complete it. The chain uses TRBV7-9 and TRBJ1-5; D not resolved. V was trimmed by 5 bases and J by 5 bases, leaving 7 bases between them. Germline assignment: CDR1 SEHNR and CDR2 FQNEAQ (reference sequence). CDR3 length: 12 residues. The CDR3 bases that were read are TGTGCCAGCAGCGCGCAGGATCAGCCC. Its translation is CASSAQDQP. The CDR3 in full is CASSAQDQPQHF.

Of note for this clone: The read gets to within 3 residues of the CDR3 end, and the germline J gene fills in the rest. The chain uses TRBV20-1 and TRBJ2-1; D gene unclear. CDR1 and CDR2 (germline): DFQATT, SNEGSKA (reference sequence). Trimming cost V 7 bases and J 0 bases, with 13 bases left between them. The CDR3 spans 14 residues. The CDR3 protein is CSVWLQSSYNEQFF. The part of the CDR3 DNA that was read is TGCAGTGTGTGGCTCCAGAGCTCCTACAATGAG.

A remark on this clone: The read gets to within 3 residues of the CDR3 end, and the germline J gene fills in the rest. This chain joins TRBV7-9 and TRBJ2-7, with D maybe TRBD1 (6 bases). This CDR3 is 13 amino acids long. V gave up 4 bases and J gave up 1 base, with 8 bases separating them. Germline V gene data show CDR1 as SEHNR and CDR2 as FQNEAQ (reference sequence). CDR3 bases read: TGTGCCAGCAGCTCACAGGGTTCCTACGAG. Translating it yields CASSSQGSYE. The entire CDR3 sequence reads CASSSQGSYEQYF.

This clone came up many times. The missing CDR3 end, 3 residues past where the read stops, is filled in from the germline J gene. The chain employs TRBV28 and TRBJ2-7; TRBD1 agrees at 9 bases. The CDR3 length is 15 residues. V was clipped by 6 bases and J by 5 bases; unmatched bases: 11. Per the germline V gene, CDR1 is MDHEN and CDR2 is SYDVKM. The CDR3 spells CASSRAGQGGDEQYF. The DNA read from the CDR3 is TGTGCCAGCAGCCGCGCGGGACAGGGAGGGGACGAG.

With respect to this clone: The read ends 3 residues before the CDR3 terminus; that terminus is restored from the germline J gene. The chain couples TRBV5-1 to TRBJ2-7; the match to TRBD1 covers 11 bases. J was trimmed by 6 bases and V by 4 bases; bases with no gene match: 9. Looked up from germline, CDR1 is SGHRS and CDR2 is YFSETQ. This CDR3 spans 15 amino acids. The part of the CDR3 DNA that was read is TGCGCCAGCAGCCGGGACAGGGGGAAGGTGGGCGAG. Its translation: CASSRDRGKVGE. The whole CDR3 is CASSRDRGKVGEQYF.

In its sample, this clone ranks as medium-sized. The CDR3 end falls 3 residues outside the read, so it is completed with the germline J gene. V and J are TRBV18 and TRBJ2-5, with D tentatively TRBD1 (6 bases). V lost 5 bases, J lost 5 bases, and 9 bases lay in between. Looked up from germline, CDR1 is KGHSH and CDR2 is LQKENI. The length of the CDR3 is 12 residues. The sequenced CDR3 bases are TGTGCCAGCTCAACCCAGGGGGAGACC. Amino acid sequence: CASSTQGET. The entire CDR3 sequence reads CASSTQGETQYF.

Regarding this clone: The CDR3 end lies 3 residues beyond the end of the read and is filled in from the germline J gene. The chain joins TRBV23-1 to TRBJ2-1; D is possibly TRBD1 (7 bases). TRBV23-1 qualifies as an ORF whose function is uncertain. This CDR3 is built from 18 residues. Trimming took 2 bases from V and 3 from J, leaving 20 bases between them. This CDR3 is CASSQLWGSRGVYNEQFF. The CDR3 DNA, read in part, is TGCGCCAGCAGTCAACTATGGGGATCCAGGGGGGTCTACAATGAG.

There are a few counts of this clone. The read halts 3 residues ahead of the CDR3 end, with the missing end drawn from the germline J gene. The chain recombines TRBV7-3 with TRBJ2-7; D unresolved. Trimming stripped 2 bases from V and 2 bases from J, with 7 bases between. The CDR3 is 13 residues long. Germline V gene sequence: CDR1 SGHTA, CDR2 FQGTGA. CDR3 sequence: CASSLAQTYEQYF. Incomplete CDR3 DNA: TGTGCCAGCAGCTTAGCTCAGACCTACGAG.

The table lists this clone with many counts. The CDR3 DNA, read in part, is TGCAGTGCTAGAGACATGGGACAGACCTATAATTCACCC. Translation gives CSARDMGQTYNSP. The full CDR3 sequence reads CSARDMGQTYNSPLHF. The chain uses TRBV20-1 and TRBJ1-6; 7 nucleotides agree with TRBD1. Sequencing ends 3 residues short of the CDR3 end; the germline J gene provides the rest. Unmatched junction bases numbered 4, after V lost 0 bases and J lost 2 bases. There are 16 residues in the CDR3. Germline CDR1 is DFQATT and CDR2 is SNEGSKA (reference sequence).

Only a few counts were recorded for this clone. The read finishes 3 residues shy of the CDR3 end, and the germline J gene is used to complete it. This chain uses TRBV7-9 with TRBJ1-2, with D possibly TRBD1 on 6 matching bases. The V and J ends lost 1 base and 7 bases respectively, with 13 bases between them. Germline lookup yields CDR1 SEHNR and CDR2 FQNEAQ (reference sequence). The CDR3 has 14 amino acids. This CDR3 reads CASSLDTQGGGYTF. CDR3 DNA (partial): TGTGCCAGCAGCTTAGATACACAGGGCGGTGGC.

This clone has at least ten counts. The sequenced fragment ends 3 residues before the CDR3 boundary, so the rest is inferred from the germline J gene. J is TRBJ2-1 and V is TRBV5-1, with 10 bases aligning to TRBD2. Germline-derived CDR1 and CDR2 are SGHRS and YFSETQ. The CDR3 loop spans 15 amino acids. The ends lost 4 bases at V and 7 bases at J; junction bases unmatched: 8. Partial CDR3 DNA: TGCGCCAGCAGCCCTCTAGCGGGAGCGGGTAATGAG. This translates into CASSPLAGAGNE. The entire CDR3 is CASSPLAGAGNEQFF. The entire variable domain, with the rest obtained from reference TRBV5-1 and TRBJ2-1, is as follows: KAGVTQTPRYLIKTRGQQVTLSCSPISGHRSVSWYQQTPGQGLQFLFEYFSETQRNKGNFPGRFSGRQFSNSRSEMNVSTLELGDSALYLCASSPLAGAGNEQFFGPGTRLTVL.

The sample holds many counts of this clone. The read gets to within 3 residues of the CDR3 end, and the germline J gene fills in the rest. The chain links TRBV20-1 to TRBJ1-2, with D tentatively TRBD1 (6 bases). V was pared by 3 bases and J by 4 bases, with 15 bases between. This CDR3 has 14 residues. The germline gives CDR1 DFQATT, CDR2 SNEGSKA (reference sequence). The sequenced CDR3 bases are TGCAGTGCTAGGGTTCCGGGACAAGTCTATGGC. This encodes CSARVPGQVYG. The whole CDR3 region reads CSARVPGQVYGYTF.

This clone was observed a few times. From the germline J gene comes the end of the CDR3, since the read stops 3 residues before it. The V call is TRBV2, the J call TRBJ2-3; tentative D call: TRBD2 (5 bases). The CDR3 extends over 13 amino acids. Looked up from germline, CDR1 is SNHLY and CDR2 is FYNNEI. The part of the CDR3 DNA that was read is TGTGCCAGCAGTGATGAGGAGGTAGCGACG. The encoded protein is CASSDEEVAT. The full CDR3 reads CASSDEEVATQYF.

This clone has a handful of counts. Read coverage stops 3 residues before the CDR3 terminus; the germline J gene supplies the remainder. This chain uses TRBV19 with TRBJ2-7; D perhaps matches TRBD2 (6 bases). V was shortened by 3 bases and J by 2 bases, with 14 bases between the two germline ends. Germline V gives CDR1 LNHDA, CDR2 SQIVND (reference sequence). The CDR3 totals 15 residues. The CDR3 reads CASSISLAQAYEQYF. Incomplete CDR3 DNA: TGTGCCAGTAGTATCTCACTAGCTCAAGCCTACGAG.

This clone was seen a few times. The CDR3 end lies 3 residues beyond the end of the read and is filled in from the germline J gene. The chain employs TRBV5-1 and TRBJ2-1; 10 bases map to TRBD1. Germline V gene data show CDR1 as SGHRS and CDR2 as YFSETQ. The CDR3 runs to 14 residues. The trim removed 4 bases at V and 7 bases at J, leaving 5 bases unmatched. The sequenced CDR3 bases are TGCGCCAGCAGCGTGACAGGGGGCGGGAATGAG. Its translation is CASSVTGGGNE. The complete CDR3 protein is CASSVTGGGNEQFF.

Only a few counts were recorded for this clone. The sequence runs out 3 residues before the end of the CDR3; the remainder is reconstructed from the germline J gene. The V and J genes are TRBV18 and TRBJ1-1; 8 nucleotides match TRBD1. Germline V gives CDR1 KGHSH, CDR2 LQKENI. This CDR3 region has 14 residues. V was pared by 6 bases and J by 5 bases, with 8 bases of the junction left unmatched. The covered CDR3 bases are TGTGCCAGCTCTCCCGGCAGGGGGCAAACTGAA. Its protein is CASSPGRGQTE. The full CDR3 protein reads CASSPGRGQTEAFF.

Of note for this clone: The CDR3 extends 3 residues past the end of the read, so its final part is completed from the germline J gene. This chain uses TRBV7-3 with TRBJ1-1, with 11 nucleotides matching TRBD1. Per the germline V gene, CDR1 is SGHTA and CDR2 is FQGTGA. CDR3 size: 13 residues. CDR3 bases read: TGTGCCAGCAGCGCCGGGACAGGGGGGGGA. It translates to CASSAGTGGG. The entire CDR3 protein is CASSAGTGGGAFF.

Concerning this clone itself: The sequence runs out 3 residues before the end of the CDR3; the remainder is reconstructed from the germline J gene. The chain combines TRBV19 with TRBJ1-1; D may be TRBD1 (5 bases). The CDR3 covers 13 residues. V was trimmed by 5 bases and J by 4 bases, leaving 11 bases between them. Germline V gene sequence: CDR1 LNHDA, CDR2 SQIVND (reference sequence). CDR3 loop: CASSWQGGTEAFF. The sequenced part of the CDR3 DNA is TGTGCCAGTAGTTGGCAGGGAGGCACTGAA.

This clone counts as medium-sized. The sequence runs out 3 residues before the end of the CDR3; the remainder is reconstructed from the germline J gene. This chain connects TRBV15 to TRBJ2-1; the match to TRBD2 covers 7 bases. Per germline, CDR1 LNHNV and CDR2 YYDKDF (reference sequence). Trimming cost V 1 base and J 4 bases; bases outside gene matches: 16. CDR3 length equals 19 residues. The CDR3 DNA, read in part, is TGTGCCACCAGCAGAGGGAGGTTCGAGGCTAGCGGAGTTTACAATGAG. Protein: CATSRGRFEASGVYNE. From start to end, the CDR3 is CATSRGRFEASGVYNEQFF.

The sample holds a few counts of this clone. The missing CDR3 end, 3 residues past where the read stops, is filled in from the germline J gene. This chain links TRBV19 with TRBJ2-3; tentative D call: TRBD2 (5 bases). The germline V and J ends were trimmed by 2 bases and 3 bases, with 27 bases remaining between them. The CDR3 length is 20 residues. Germline lookup yields CDR1 LNHDA and CDR2 SQIVND (reference sequence). CDR3 sequence reads: CASSIKPLASTPGRTDTQYF. CDR3 DNA (partial): TGTGCCAGTAGTATAAAGCCGCTAGCTTCCACCCCGGGCCGTACAGATACG.

About this clone: The read halts 3 residues ahead of the CDR3 end, with the missing end drawn from the germline J gene. The J gene is TRBJ2-7, the V gene TRBV7-9; tentatively, D is TRBD2 (6 bases). The CDR3 spans 14 residues. V was pared by 11 bases and J by 0 bases, with 17 bases between. CDR1 is SEHNR and CDR2 is FQNEAQ in the germline V gene (reference sequence). This CDR3 is CAARGAGSSYEQYF. The CDR3 DNA, read in part, is TGTGCCGCTAGAGGGGCGGGGAGCTCCTACGAG.

Turning to this clone: The read falls 3 residues short of the CDR3 end, and the missing part is taken from the germline J gene. The V and J genes are TRBV2 and TRBJ1-6; D remains unclear. There are 12 residues in the CDR3. V was shortened by 3 bases and J by 9 bases, with 6 bases between the two germline ends. In germline, CDR1 is SNHLY, CDR2 FYNNEI. The CDR3 loop is CASSEILSPLHF. The sequenced part of the CDR3 DNA is TGTGCCAGCAGTGAGATACTTTCACCC.

This clone was seen at least ten times. The CDR3 end is not reached by the read, which stops 3 residues before it; the germline J gene fills it in. The chain is built from TRBV11-2 and TRBJ2-5; a possible D gene is TRBD2 (6 bases). CDR3 length: 12 amino acids. Germline assignment: CDR1 SGHAT and CDR2 FQNNGV. Trimming stripped 8 bases from V and 4 bases from J, with 11 bases between. CDR3 DNA, as far as it was read: TGTGCCAGCTTAGTGGGGGGAGAGACC. It yields the protein CASLVGGET. The whole CDR3 protein reads CASLVGGETQYF.

The table lists this clone with a few counts. Coverage ceases 3 residues before the CDR3 finishes, and the germline J gene fills in the end. The chain links TRBV5-1 to TRBJ2-1, with 7 bases fitting TRBD2. Germline assignment: CDR1 SGHRS and CDR2 YFSETQ. This CDR3 spans 16 amino acids. V was pared by 0 bases and J by 0 bases, with 3 bases of the junction left unmatched. CDR3 bases read: TGCGCCAGCAGCTTGGTCGGCGGGAGCTCCTACAATGAG. Translation: CASSLVGGSSYNE. The entire CDR3 sequence reads CASSLVGGSSYNEQFF.

About this clone itself: The read stops 3 residues short of the end of the CDR3; the missing end is completed from the germline J gene. The chain recombines TRBV6-2 or TRBV6-3 with TRBJ2-6; D remains ambiguous. The ends were cut back, 2 bases at V and 10 bases at J, with 6 bases in the middle. The length of the CDR3 is 12 residues. Germline V gene data show CDR1 as MNHEY and CDR2 as SVGEGT. The CDR3 sequence: CASSYIGNVLTF. The sequenced part of the CDR3 DNA is TGTGCCAGCAGTTACATCGGGAACGTC.

Regarding this clone: The sequence runs out 3 residues before the end of the CDR3; the remainder is reconstructed from the germline J gene. The chain has TRBV30 and TRBJ1-5; D is unresolved. V lost 2 bases to trimming and J lost 0 bases, with 5 bases between them. The CDR3 is made up of 13 amino acids. CDR1 and CDR2 (germline): GTSNPN, SVGIG (reference sequence). Partial CDR3 DNA: TGTGCCTGGAGTTGGGCTAGCAATCAGCCC. Translated: CAWSWASNQP. The CDR3 in its entirety is CAWSWASNQPQHF. Complete variable domain (other parts from reference TRBV30 and TRBJ1-5): SQTIHQWPATLVQPVGSPLSLECTVEGTSNPNLYWYRQAAGRGLQLLFYSVGIGQISSEVPQNLSASRPQDRQFILSSKKLLLSDSGFYLCAWSWASNQPQHFGDGTRLSIL.